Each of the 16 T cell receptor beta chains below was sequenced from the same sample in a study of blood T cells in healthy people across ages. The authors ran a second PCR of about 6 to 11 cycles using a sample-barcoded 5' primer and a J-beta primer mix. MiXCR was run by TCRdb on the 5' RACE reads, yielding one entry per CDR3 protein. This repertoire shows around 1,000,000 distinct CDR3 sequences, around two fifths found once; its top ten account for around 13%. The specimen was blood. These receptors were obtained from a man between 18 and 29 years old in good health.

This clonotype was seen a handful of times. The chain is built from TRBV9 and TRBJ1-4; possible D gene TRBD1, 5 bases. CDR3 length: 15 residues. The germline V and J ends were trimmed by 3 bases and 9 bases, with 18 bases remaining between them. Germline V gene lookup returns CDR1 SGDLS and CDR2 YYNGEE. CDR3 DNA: TGTGCCAGCAGCGAGACTGGAGGACATTCTAAAAAACTGTTTTTT. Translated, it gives CASSETGGHSKKLFF. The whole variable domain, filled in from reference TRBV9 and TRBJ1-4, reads DSGVTQTPKHLITATGQRVTLRCSPRSGDLSVYWYQQSLDQGLQFLIQYYNGEERAKGNILERFSAQQFPDLHSELNLSSLELGDSALYFCASSETGGHSKKLFFGSGTQLSVL.

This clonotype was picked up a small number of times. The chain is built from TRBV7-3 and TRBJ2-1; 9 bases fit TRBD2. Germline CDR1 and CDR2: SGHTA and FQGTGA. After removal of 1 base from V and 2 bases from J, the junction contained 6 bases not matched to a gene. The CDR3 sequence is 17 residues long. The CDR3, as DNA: TGTGCCAGCAGCTTAAATCCAGCGGGGGGCCCCTACAATGAGCAGTTCTTC. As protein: CASSLNPAGGPYNEQFF.

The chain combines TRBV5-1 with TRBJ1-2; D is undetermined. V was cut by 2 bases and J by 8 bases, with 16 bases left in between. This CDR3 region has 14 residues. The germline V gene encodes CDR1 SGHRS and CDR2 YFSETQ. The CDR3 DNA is TGCGCCAGCAGCTTAGATAACACCCAGGACGGCTACACCTTC. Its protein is CASSLDNTQDGYTF.

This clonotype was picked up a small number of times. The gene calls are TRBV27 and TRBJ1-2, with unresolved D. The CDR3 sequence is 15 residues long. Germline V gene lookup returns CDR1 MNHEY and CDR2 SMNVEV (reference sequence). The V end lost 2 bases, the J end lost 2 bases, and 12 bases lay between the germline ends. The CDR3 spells CASSLRWAGNYGYTF. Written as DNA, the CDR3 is TGTGCCAGCAGTTTAAGGTGGGCCGGAAACTATGGCTACACCTTC.

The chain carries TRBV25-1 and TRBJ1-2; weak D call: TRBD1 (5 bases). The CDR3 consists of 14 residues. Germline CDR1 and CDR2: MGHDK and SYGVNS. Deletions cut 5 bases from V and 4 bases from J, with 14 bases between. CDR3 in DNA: TGTGCCAGCAGTAGGGACCCCCGGAGCTATGGCTACACCTTC. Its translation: CASSRDPRSYGYTF.

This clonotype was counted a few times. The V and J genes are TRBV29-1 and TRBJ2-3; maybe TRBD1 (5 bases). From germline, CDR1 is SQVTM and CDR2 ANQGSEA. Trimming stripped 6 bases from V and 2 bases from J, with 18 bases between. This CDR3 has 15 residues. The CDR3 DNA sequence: TGCAGCGTCGACTCAGGGCCTGGTTTCACAGATACGCAGTATTTT. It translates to CSVDSGPGFTDTQYF.

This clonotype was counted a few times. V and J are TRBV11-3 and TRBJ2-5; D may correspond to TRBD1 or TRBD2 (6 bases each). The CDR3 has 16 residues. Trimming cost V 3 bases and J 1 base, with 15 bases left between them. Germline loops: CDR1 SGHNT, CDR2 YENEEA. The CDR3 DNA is TGTGCCAGCAGCTTGGGACTTGGGACAAGCCAAGAGACCCAGTACTTC. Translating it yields CASSLGLGTSQETQYF.

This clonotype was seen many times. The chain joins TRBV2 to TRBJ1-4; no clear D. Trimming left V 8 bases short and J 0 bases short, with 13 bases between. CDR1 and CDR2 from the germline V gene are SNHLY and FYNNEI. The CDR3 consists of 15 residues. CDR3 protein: CASLGPDATNEKLFF. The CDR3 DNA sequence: TGTGCCAGCCTAGGACCCGACGCAACTAATGAAAAACTGTTTTTT.

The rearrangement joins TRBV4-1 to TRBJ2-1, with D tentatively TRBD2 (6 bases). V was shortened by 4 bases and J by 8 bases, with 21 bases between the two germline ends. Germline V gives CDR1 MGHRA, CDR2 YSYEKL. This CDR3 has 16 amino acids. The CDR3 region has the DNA TGCGCCAGCAGCCCAACTAGCTTCCGGGTCACCGATGAGCAGTTCTTC. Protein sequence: CASSPTSFRVTDEQFF.

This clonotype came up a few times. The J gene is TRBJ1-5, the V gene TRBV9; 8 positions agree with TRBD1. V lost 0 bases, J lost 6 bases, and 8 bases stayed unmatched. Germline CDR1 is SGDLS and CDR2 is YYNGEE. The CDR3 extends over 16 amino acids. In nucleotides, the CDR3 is TGTGCCAGCAGCGTAGGCGGGGACAGGAGAGGTCAGCCCCAGCATTTT. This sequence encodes CASSVGGDRRGQPQHF. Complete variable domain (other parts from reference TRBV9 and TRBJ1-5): DSGVTQTPKHLITATGQRVTLRCSPRSGDLSVYWYQQSLDQGLQFLIQYYNGEERAKGNILERFSAQQFPDLHSELNLSSLELGDSALYFCASSVGGDRRGQPQHFGDGTRLSIL.

The CDR3 loop reads CASSGNSKKPQHF. The CDR3 DNA follows: TGTGCCAGCAGTGGAAACAGCAAGAAGCCCCAGCATTTT. The V and J genes are TRBV2 and TRBJ1-5; D is uncertain. V dropped 4 bases and J dropped 8 bases, with 12 bases sitting between them. This CDR3 spans 13 amino acids. Germline loops: CDR1 SNHLY, CDR2 FYNNEI.

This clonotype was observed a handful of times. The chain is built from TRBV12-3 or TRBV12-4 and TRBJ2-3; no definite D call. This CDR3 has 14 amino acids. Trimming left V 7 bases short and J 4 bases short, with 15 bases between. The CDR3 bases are TGTGCCAGCATCCCTCGCCGTGCATCAGATACGCAGTATTTT. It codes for CASIPRRASDTQYF.

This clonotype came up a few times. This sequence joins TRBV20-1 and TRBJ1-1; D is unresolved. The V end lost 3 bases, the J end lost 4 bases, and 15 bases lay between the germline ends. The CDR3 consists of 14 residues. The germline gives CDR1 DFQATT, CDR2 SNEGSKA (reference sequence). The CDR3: CSARESYRGTEAFF. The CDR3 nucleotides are TGCAGTGCTAGGGAGAGTTACCGAGGCACTGAAGCTTTCTTT.

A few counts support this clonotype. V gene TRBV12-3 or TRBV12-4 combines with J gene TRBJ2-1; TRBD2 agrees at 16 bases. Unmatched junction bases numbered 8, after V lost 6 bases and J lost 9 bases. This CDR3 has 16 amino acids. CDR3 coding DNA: TGTGCCAGCAGACCCGCCGGGACTAGCGGGGGGGGTGAGCAGTTCTTC. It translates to CASRPAGTSGGGEQFF.

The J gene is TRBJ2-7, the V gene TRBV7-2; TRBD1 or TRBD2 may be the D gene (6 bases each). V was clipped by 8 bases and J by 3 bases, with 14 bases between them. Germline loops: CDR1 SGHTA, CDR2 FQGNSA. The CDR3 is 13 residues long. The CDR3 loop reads CASFTEGGYEQYF. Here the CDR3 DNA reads TGTGCCAGCTTCACAGAGGGGGGCTACGAGCAGTACTTC.

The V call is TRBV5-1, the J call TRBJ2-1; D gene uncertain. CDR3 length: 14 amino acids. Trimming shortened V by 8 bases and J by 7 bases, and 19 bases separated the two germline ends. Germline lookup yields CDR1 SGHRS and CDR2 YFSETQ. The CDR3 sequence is CASSMANPGNEQFF. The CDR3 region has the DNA TGCGCCAGTTCTATGGCCAACCCCGGGAATGAGCAGTTCTTC.